One and the same sample provided the 27 T cell receptor beta chains below, sequenced in a study of Ad26.COV2.S vaccination and SARS-CoV-2 variants. Using immunoSEQ multiplex PCR, the repertoire was profiled, and TCRdb retains in-frame clones only, with some absent. The sample lists hundreds of thousands of clones, around 86% occurring once. Noted treatment: some 20 received Ad26.COV2.S at low or high dose, single or two shots; about 5 received placebo; per-sample allocation not given. Day 63 after the first injection of vaccine or placebo was the sampling time. This sample comprised peripheral blood, obtained in a trial of Ad26.COV2.S vaccine versus placebo. These receptors all stem from a person between 18 and 59 years old who received the Ad26.COV2.S COVID-19 vaccine or a placebo.

The genes are TRBV7-3 and TRBJ2-7; 7 bases line up with TRBD1. This CDR3 contains 13 residues. Germline trimming cut 5 bases from V and 6 bases from J; bases unmatched to any gene: 7. Germline lookup yields CDR1 SGHTA and CDR2 FQGTGA. The CDR3 nucleotides read TGTGCCAGCAGCCGACAGGGCTCGAGCGAGCAGTACTTC. Its translation is CASSRQGSSEQYF.

The chain joins TRBV3-1 (or the pseudogene TRBV3-2) to TRBJ2-3; no firm D call. This CDR3 is 14 amino acids long. Trimming left V 2 bases short and J 2 bases short, with 8 bases between. Per the germline V gene, CDR1 is LGHDT and CDR2 is YNNKEL (reference sequence). CDR3 DNA sequence: TGTGCCAGCAGCCAAAACATCAACACAGATACGCAGTATTTT. The encoded protein is CASSQNINTDTQYF.

V usage is TRBV30 and J usage is TRBJ1-3, with TRBD1 identical over 8 bases. CDR1 and CDR2 (germline): GTSNPN, SVGIG (reference sequence). This CDR3 comprises 14 residues. Trimming removed 2 bases from V and 3 bases from J; junction bases left unmatched: 3. This CDR3 reads CAWSPGTGGNTIYF. The CDR3, as DNA: TGTGCCTGGAGTCCCGGGACAGGTGGAAACACCATATATTTT. Drawing the rest from reference TRBV30 and TRBJ1-3, the complete variable domain is SQTIHQWPATLVQPVGSPLSLECTVEGTSNPNLYWYRQAAGRGLQLLFYSVGIGQISSEVPQNLSASRPQDRQFILSSKKLLLSDSGFYLCAWSPGTGGNTIYFGEGSWLTVV.

The chain recombines TRBV7-9 with TRBJ1-5; 12 bases map to TRBD1. Germline CDR1 is SEHNR and CDR2 is FQNEAQ (reference sequence). V lost 5 bases, J lost 6 bases, and 17 bases stayed unmatched. The CDR3 covers 19 residues. In DNA form, the CDR3 reads TGTGCCAGCAGCGCCGGGACAGGGGGCCTTGGGGGCCCTAGTCAGCCCCAGCATTTT. It translates to CASSAGTGGLGGPSQPQHF.

V usage is TRBV30 and J usage is TRBJ1-5, with D possibly matching TRBD1 (6 bases). The CDR3 contains 13 residues. The V gene's germline CDR1 is GTSNPN and CDR2 SVGIG (reference sequence). Trimming removed 4 bases from V and 6 bases from J, with 13 bases in between. CDR3 amino acids: CAWNRGPGQPQHF. The CDR3 region has the DNA TGTGCCTGGAATCGGGGGCCAGGTCAGCCCCAGCATTTT.

The chain recombines TRBV30 with TRBJ2-2; D tentatively reads TRBD1 or TRBD2 (5 bases each). Germline V gene sequence: CDR1 GTSNPN, CDR2 SVGIG (reference sequence). The CDR3 spans 14 residues. V lost 5 bases and J lost 6, with 16 bases in between. This chain's CDR3 is CAWGTAWEAGELFF. In nucleotides, the CDR3 is TGTGCCTGGGGGACGGCTTGGGAAGCCGGGGAGCTGTTTTTT.

The rearrangement links TRBV9 to TRBJ1-3; D uncertain. V lost 0 bases, J lost 0 bases, and 4 bases lay in between. CDR1 SGDLS and CDR2 YYNGEE come from the germline V gene. CDR3 length: 14 residues. The CDR3 region is CASSVGISGNTIYF. CDR3 nucleotides: TGTGCCAGCAGCGTAGGGATCTCTGGAAACACCATATATTTT.

V gene TRBV7-3 combines with J gene TRBJ2-5, with D possibly matching TRBD2 (5 bases). CDR3 length equals 14 residues. Trimming took 2 bases from V and 2 from J, leaving 9 bases between them. Germline V lookup: CDR1 SGHTA, CDR2 FQGTGA. CDR3 nucleotides: TGTGCCAGCAGCTTAGGAGGTCTGCAAGAGACCCAGTACTTC. Translated, it gives CASSLGGLQETQYF.

V usage is TRBV6-2 or TRBV6-3 and J usage is TRBJ2-3; no firm D call. Between the trimmed V and J ends, which lost 2 bases and 4 bases, there was a span of 4 bases. The CDR3 is 12 residues long. The V gene's germline CDR1 is MNHEY and CDR2 SVGEGT. CDR3 nucleotide sequence: TGTGCCAGCAGTTACGATTCAGATACGCAGTATTTT. It encodes CASSYDSDTQYF.

The chain couples TRBV5-5 to TRBJ1-4; D is ambiguous. Trimming shortened V by 4 bases and J by 8 bases, and 9 bases separated the two germline ends. CDR1 and CDR2 from the germline V gene are SGHKS and YYEKEE (reference sequence). The CDR3 contains 12 residues. CDR3 protein: CASSPRGEKLFF. CDR3 DNA sequence: TGTGCCAGCAGCCCCCGCGGCGAAAAACTGTTTTTT.

This chain connects TRBV7-3 to TRBJ2-7; D is tentatively TRBD1 or TRBD2 (5 bases each). This CDR3 has 15 amino acids. V lost 1 base, J lost 3 bases, and 13 bases lay in between. Germline V lookup: CDR1 SGHTA, CDR2 FQGTGA. CDR3 protein: CASSLISTGGYEQYF. The CDR3 DNA sequence: TGTGCCAGCAGCTTAATCTCTACAGGAGGCTACGAGCAGTACTTC.

The V and J genes are TRBV6-5 and TRBJ1-5; tentatively, D is TRBD1 (6 bases). The germline CDR1 and CDR2 sequences are MNHEY and SVGAGI. The germline V and J ends were trimmed by 6 bases and 7 bases, with 16 bases remaining between them. The CDR3 consists of 14 residues. DNA of the CDR3: TGTGCCAGCAGCGGGGGGGCCCCCGACCAGCCCCAGCATTTT. Its protein is CASSGGAPDQPQHF.

This clone appeared once. The genes are TRBV6-6 and TRBJ2-7, with 8 bases identical to TRBD2. CDR1 and CDR2 from the germline V gene are MNHNY and SVGAGI (reference sequence). This CDR3 region has 17 residues. With V trimmed by 5 bases and J by 6 bases, 18 bases remained unmatched. Here the CDR3 DNA reads TGTGCCAGCAGTCCCCTACGGGAGGGACTCTTCCTACCCGAGCAGTACTTC. Protein product: CASSPLREGLFLPEQYF.

The chain uses TRBV19 and TRBJ2-2; perhaps TRBD2 as D (5 bases). Germline V lookup: CDR1 LNHDA, CDR2 SQIVND (reference sequence). This CDR3 has 16 residues. Trimming pared 4 bases from V and 8 bases from J, leaving 20 bases between. The CDR3 region has the DNA TGTGCCAGTAGTACCGATATCCGGGAACTACTAGGGGAGCTGTTTTTT. It translates to CASSTDIRELLGELFF.

The V call is TRBV7-8, the J call TRBJ2-3; D gene unclear. The CDR3 length is 14 residues. The germline CDR1 and CDR2 sequences are SGHVS and FQNEAQ. V gave up 5 bases and J gave up 2 bases, with 11 bases separating them. Here the CDR3 DNA reads TGTGCCAGCAGCCCTAACAAATTCACAGATACGCAGTATTTT. Its translation is CASSPNKFTDTQYF.

The V and J genes are TRBV5-4 and TRBJ2-2, with 8 bases that match TRBD2. The CDR3 contains 15 residues. V was clipped by 4 bases and J by 3 bases; unmatched bases: 5. Germline V CDR1 and CDR2: SGHNT, YYREEE (reference sequence). CDR3: CASSLRRGDTGELFF. For the CDR3, the DNA is TGTGCCAGCAGCCTCCGGCGGGGGGACACCGGGGAGCTGTTTTTT.

This sequence joins TRBV3-1 (or the pseudogene TRBV3-2) and TRBJ1-4, with D perhaps TRBD1 (6 bases). The germline gives CDR1 LGHDT, CDR2 YNNKEL (reference sequence). This CDR3 has 14 residues. The germline V and J ends were trimmed by 3 bases and 3 bases, with 8 bases remaining between them. The CDR3, as DNA: TGTGCCAGCAGCCAGGACAGCTCTAATGAAAAACTGTTTTTT. Translated, it gives CASSQDSSNEKLFF.

The chain carries TRBV11-2 and TRBJ2-1; 8 bases agree with TRBD1. CDR3 length: 13 residues. CDR1 is SGHAT and CDR2 is FQNNGV in the germline V gene. With 5 bases clipped from V and 12 bases from J, the junction kept 9 bases outside the gene matches. The CDR3 spells CASSAGQGLGQFF. The CDR3, as DNA: TGTGCCAGCAGCGCCGGACAGGGTTTGGGGCAGTTCTTC.

The chain links TRBV7-2 to TRBJ2-6, with D tentatively TRBD2 (5 bases). Germline loops: CDR1 SGHTA, CDR2 FQGNSA. Trimming cost V 5 bases and J 9 bases, with 17 bases left between them. The CDR3 is made up of 15 amino acids. The CDR3 DNA reads TGTGCCAGCAGCCCTACCGCGACGGGGAACAACGTCCTGACTTTC. Translation: CASSPTATGNNVLTF.

This chain connects TRBV4-2 to TRBJ1-2; no reliable D call. The length of the CDR3 is 14 residues. The V end lost 3 bases, the J end lost 4 bases, and 12 bases lay between the germline ends. Germline V CDR1 and CDR2: LGHNA, YNFKEQ. CDR3 sequence reads: CASSQKDGPYGYTF. CDR3 DNA: TGTGCCAGCAGCCAGAAGGACGGTCCCTATGGCTACACCTTC.

The chain has TRBV12-3 or TRBV12-4 and TRBJ2-2; D unresolved. The V end was cut by 3 bases, the J end by 6 bases, with 5 bases between. This CDR3 spans 12 amino acids. The CDR3 loop is CASSFRAGELFF. In nucleotides, the CDR3 is TGTGCCAGCAGTTTCCGGGCCGGGGAGCTGTTTTTT.

V is TRBV9 and J is TRBJ2-7; D ambiguous. This CDR3 is 14 amino acids long. Per the germline V gene, CDR1 is SGDLS and CDR2 is YYNGEE. V dropped 1 base and J dropped 5 bases, with 13 bases sitting between them. CDR3 bases: TGTGCCAGCAGCGTAAGCAGGTCCTCTCACGAGCAGTACTTC. It is translated as CASSVSRSSHEQYF.

The chain uses TRBV7-6 and TRBJ2-2; 10 bases are shared with TRBD1. The CDR3 is 16 amino acids. CDR1 and CDR2 from the germline V gene are SGHVS and FNYEAQ. With V trimmed by 5 bases and J by 6 bases, 9 bases remained unmatched. The CDR3 protein is CASSQGDRGAPGELFF. CDR3 in DNA: TGTGCCAGCAGCCAGGGGGACAGGGGAGCCCCCGGGGAGCTGTTTTTT.

The V gene is TRBV11-2, the J gene TRBJ1-1; D is unresolved. Per the germline V gene, CDR1 is SGHAT and CDR2 is FQNNGV. The V end lost 1 base, the J end lost 1 base, and 7 bases lay between the germline ends. There are 14 residues in the CDR3. CDR3 amino acids: CASSLAKWNTEAFF. Here the CDR3 DNA reads TGTGCCAGCAGCTTAGCGAAATGGAACACTGAAGCTTTCTTT.

J is TRBJ1-2 and V is TRBV6-5; 9 positions match TRBD1. With 6 bases clipped from V and 5 bases from J, the junction kept 7 bases outside the gene matches. Germline V CDR1 and CDR2: MNHEY, SVGAGI. The CDR3 runs to 14 residues. The CDR3 nucleotides are TGTGCCAGCAGACCCTCCGGGACAGGGTATGGCTACACCTTC. It codes for CASRPSGTGYGYTF.

This rearrangement joins TRBV29-1 to TRBJ1-1, with D possibly matching TRBD1 (6 bases). This CDR3 is built from 13 residues. V lost 5 bases and J 3 bases, leaving 13 bases between the germline ends. The germline CDR1 and CDR2 sequences are SQVTM and ANQGSEA. CDR3 sequence reads: CSVRTAGDTEAFF. The CDR3 bases are TGCAGCGTTAGGACAGCCGGAGACACTGAAGCTTTCTTT. Using reference TRBV29-1 and TRBJ1-1 for the parts outside the CDR3, the full variable domain is SAVISQKPSRDICQRGTSLTIQCQVDSQVTMMFWYRQQPGQSLTLIATANQGSEATYESGFVIDKFPISRPNLTFSTLTVSNMSPEDSSIYLCSVRTAGDTEAFFGQGTRLTVV.

The chain has TRBV6-2 or TRBV6-3 and TRBJ2-5; 14 nucleotides line up with TRBD2. J was trimmed by 2 bases and V by 4 bases; bases with no gene match: 3. There are 16 residues in the CDR3. Germline CDR1 is MNHEY and CDR2 is SVGEGT. This CDR3 reads CASSSTSGGVQETQYF. In nucleotides, the CDR3 is TGTGCCAGCAGTTCGACTAGCGGGGGGGTACAAGAGACCCAGTACTTC.